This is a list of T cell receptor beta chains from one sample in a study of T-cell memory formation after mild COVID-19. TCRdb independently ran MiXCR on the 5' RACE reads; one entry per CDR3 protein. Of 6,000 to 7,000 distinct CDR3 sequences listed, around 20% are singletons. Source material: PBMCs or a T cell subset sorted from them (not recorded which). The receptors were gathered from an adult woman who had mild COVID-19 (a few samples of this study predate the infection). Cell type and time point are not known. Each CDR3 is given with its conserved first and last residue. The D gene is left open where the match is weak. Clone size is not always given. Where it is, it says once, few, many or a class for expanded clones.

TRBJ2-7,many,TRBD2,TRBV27,CASRSGGEQYF,TGTGCCAGCAGAAGCGGGGGCGAGCAGTACTTC
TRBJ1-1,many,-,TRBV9,CASSERALGTEAFF,TGTGCCAGCAGCGAAAGGGCCTTGGGCACTGAAGCTTTCTTT
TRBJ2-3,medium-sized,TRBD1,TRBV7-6,CASSLVAGGADTQYF,TGTGCCAGCAGCTTAGTAGCAGGGGGCGCAGATACGCAGTATTTT
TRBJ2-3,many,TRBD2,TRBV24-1,CATSGASTDTQYF,TGTGCCACTAGCGGGGCAAGCACAGATACGCAGTATTTT
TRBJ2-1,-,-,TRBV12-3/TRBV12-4,CASSETAKQFF,TGTGCCAGCAGTGAGACAGCGAAGCAGTTCTTC
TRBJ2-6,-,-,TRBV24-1,CATSGAQTSGANVLTF,TGTGCCACCAGTGGGGCCCAGACCTCTGGGGCCAACGTCCTGACTTTC
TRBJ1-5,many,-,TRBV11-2,CASSPGGPCRAFNQPQHF,TGTGCCAGCAGCCCTGGCGGTCCCTGCCGGGCCTTCAATCAGCCCCAGCATTTT
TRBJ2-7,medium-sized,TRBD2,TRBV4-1,CASSQFLGSGDLSYEQYF,TGCGCCAGCAGCCAATTTTTGGGTAGCGGGGATTTAAGCTACGAGCAGTACTTC
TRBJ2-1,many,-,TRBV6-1,CASSEEEGWLDGVDEQFF,TGTGCCAGCAGTGAAGAAGAGGGTTGGTTGGATGGTGTTGATGAGCAGTTCTTC
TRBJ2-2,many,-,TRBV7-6,CASSSQGGELFF,TGTGCCAGCAGCTCTCAGGGGGGGGAGCTGTTTTTT
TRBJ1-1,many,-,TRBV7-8,CASSLELPRDTEAFF,TGTGCCAGCAGCTTAGAGCTTCCGAGGGACACTGAAGCTTTCTTT
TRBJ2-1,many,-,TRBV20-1,CSASENEQFF,TGCAGTGCTAGTGAGAATGAGCAGTTCTTC
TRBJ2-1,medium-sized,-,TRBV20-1,CSARSQPNEQFF,TGCAGTGCTAGATCACAACCCAATGAGCAGTTCTTC
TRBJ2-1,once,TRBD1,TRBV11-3,CASSPRDREDNEQFF,TGTGCCAGCAGCCCCCGGGACAGGGAAGACAATGAGCAGTTCTTC
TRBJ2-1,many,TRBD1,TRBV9,CASSVARDRPREEQFF,TGTGCCAGCAGCGTAGCCCGGGACAGGCCCCGGGAGGAGCAGTTCTTC
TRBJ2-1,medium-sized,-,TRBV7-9,CASSRLLVYDEQFF,TGTGCCAGCAGCCGTTTATTAGTCTACGATGAGCAGTTCTTC